The sequence of this T cell receptor (beta chain) was determined in a study of control samples from healthy donors and cancer patients. CDR3 length: 15 residues. Losses at the gene ends were 4 bases for V and 0 bases for J; bases not matched to a gene: 5. Germline V lookup: CDR1 MNHEY, CDR2 SVGAGI. Libraries were prepared by immunoSEQ multiplex PCR; TCRdb keeps only in-frame clonotypes and omits some of them. The table lists under 200,000 clones, approximately 94% of them singletons. This receptor was taken from a man in his fifties or sixties with colorectal cancer. The V and J genes are TRBV6-5 and TRBJ2-5; 7 bases map to TRBD2. Sequenced sample: PBMCs. The DNA for the CDR3 is TGTGCCAGCAGTTTAAGCGGGGAGTACCAAGAGACCCAGTACTTC. Protein: CASSLSGEYQETQYF.